This paragraph reports one T cell receptor beta chain. This CDR3 region has 15 residues. Germline V CDR1 and CDR2: SEHNR, FQNEAQ (reference sequence). Trimming pared 0 bases from V and 0 bases from J, leaving 8 bases between. The record originates from a study of blood T cell repertoires in COVID-19. Whole-study context: Sites across the United States, Italy and Spain contributed samples from acute and convalescent COVID-19. PBMCs, B-cell-depleted T cells, or T cells provided the cDNA or gDNA that made up the material.

The authors' processing: Reference gene primer amplification gave estimated nucleated cell counts. The data were produced by immunoSEQ multiplex PCR, yet TCRdb's version contains in-frame clones alone and is incomplete. That table gives V, J and clone size, and the DNA gave D and trimming. The profile shows roughly 70,000 clones, about 88% of them singletons. The source material was peripheral blood. The source is a man aged 70 or older with acute or convalescent COVID-19. V and J are TRBV7-9 and TRBJ1-1; D gene ambiguous. The CDR3 here is CASSLAIQMNTEAFF. The CDR3 DNA follows: TGTGCCAGCAGCTTAGCCATACAGATGAACACTGAAGCTTTCTTT.